A single sample is the source of the 28 T cell receptor beta chains below, sequenced in a study of blood T cell repertoires in COVID-19. Generated by immunoSEQ multiplex PCR, the TCRdb table keeps only in-frame clones and is missing some. The data hold hundreds of thousands of clones, with around four fifths observed a single time. The specimen was peripheral blood. The origin of the receptors is an older man with acute or convalescent COVID-19.

About this clone itself: In the same sample, other DNA sequences code for this CDR3. This chain uses TRBV27 with TRBJ2-3; 8 positions agree with TRBD2. The germline V gene has CDR1 MNHEY and CDR2 SMNVEV (reference sequence). V dropped 8 bases and J dropped 3; count of bases not matched to a gene: 7. The CDR3 totals 14 residues. CDR3 loop: CASGPTGGTDTQYF. The CDR3 nucleotides are TGTGCCAGCGGGCCCACGGGAGGGACAGATACGCAGTATTTT.

The rearrangement links TRBV27 to TRBJ2-7, with 8 bases lining up with TRBD1. Germline values: CDR1 MNHEY, CDR2 SMNVEV (reference sequence). V shed 10 bases and J 3 bases; nucleotides not matched to a gene: 8. The CDR3 is made up of 13 amino acids. This CDR3 reads CATRTGPIYEQYF. CDR3 in DNA: TGTGCCACCCGGACAGGGCCTATCTACGAGCAGTACTTC.

V gene TRBV2 combines with J gene TRBJ2-7, with a tentative D call TRBD2 (6 bases). From germline, CDR1 is SNHLY and CDR2 FYNNEI. The CDR3 contains 14 residues. V was clipped by 4 bases and J by 6 bases, with 16 bases between them. CDR3 coding DNA: TGTGCCAGCAGTGGGGGGACTCGAGTGGTCGAGCAGTACTTC. This codes for CASSGGTRVVEQYF.

V is TRBV7-2 and J is TRBJ1-2, with unresolved D. This CDR3 is 14 amino acids long. The V gene's germline CDR1 is SGHTA and CDR2 FQGNSA. Trimming cost V 1 base and J 4 bases, with 10 bases left between them. CDR3 sequence: CASSLGSRVYGYTF. Here the CDR3 DNA reads TGTGCCAGCAGCTTAGGTAGCCGGGTCTATGGCTACACCTTC.

This chain uses TRBV2 with TRBJ1-4, with 8 nucleotides matching TRBD1. CDR1 SNHLY and CDR2 FYNNEI come from the germline V gene. The trim removed 9 bases at V and 7 bases at J, leaving 4 bases unmatched. The CDR3 loop spans 12 amino acids. The CDR3 here is CASDRGAEKLFF. The CDR3 DNA follows: TGTGCCAGTGACAGGGGAGCTGAAAAACTGTTTTTT.

The gene calls are TRBV18 and TRBJ1-3; no definite D call. The CDR3 extends over 15 amino acids. The germline V gene encodes CDR1 KGHSH and CDR2 LQKENI. The V gene lost 2 bases and the J gene lost 1 base, with 9 bases spanning the gap. The CDR3 DNA sequence: TGTGCCAGCTCACCAGTGGCAGGATCTGGAAACACCATATATTTT. Translation: CASSPVAGSGNTIYF.

V is TRBV19 and J is TRBJ2-2; D is unresolved. CDR3 length: 13 residues. Germline CDR1 LNHDA, CDR2 SQIVND (reference sequence). Between the trimmed V and J ends, which lost 1 base and 7 bases, there was a span of 7 bases. CDR3 protein: CASSIVADGELFF. In nucleotides, the CDR3 is TGTGCCAGTAGTATAGTGGCTGACGGGGAGCTGTTTTTT. The full variable domain, with the rest looked up from reference TRBV19 and TRBJ2-2, is DGGITQSPKYLFRKEGQNVTLSCEQNLNHDAMYWYRQDPGQGLRLIYYSQIVNDFQKGDIAEGYSVSREKKESFPLTVTSAQKNPTAFYLCASSIVADGELFFGEGSRLTVL.

This clone was seen only a few times. This chain joins TRBV3-1 (or the pseudogene TRBV3-2) and TRBJ1-5; D is possibly TRBD1 (5 bases). The V and J ends lost 1 base and 3 bases respectively, with 7 bases between them. Germline V CDR1 and CDR2: LGHDT, YNNKEL (reference sequence). The CDR3 is 14 residues long. The chain's CDR3 is CASSQGQNNQPQHF. Here the CDR3 DNA reads TGTGCCAGCAGCCAAGGACAGAACAATCAGCCCCAGCATTTT.

J is TRBJ1-3 and V is TRBV5-4, with no clear D. CDR3 length: 16 residues. V lost 4 bases to trimming and J lost 0 bases, with 14 bases between them. In germline, CDR1 is SGHNT, CDR2 YYREEE (reference sequence). The CDR3 is CASSHGVSHSGNTIYF. CDR3 DNA: TGTGCCAGCAGCCACGGGGTTTCTCACTCTGGAAACACCATATATTTT.

In this sample, this clone turned up once. The chain is built from TRBV7-9 and TRBJ1-1; a weak D match, TRBD1 (6 bases). The CDR3 extends over 16 amino acids. Germline assignment: CDR1 SEHNR and CDR2 FQNEAQ (reference sequence). Trimming left V 5 bases short and J 6 bases short, with 22 bases between. CDR3 loop: CASSPVGGRGDPEAFF. The CDR3 DNA reads as TGTGCCAGCAGCCCGGTAGGGGGGAGGGGAGACCCTGAAGCTTTCTTT.

The rearrangement joins TRBV2 to TRBJ2-5; 8 bases are shared with TRBD2. Trimming at V came to 6 bases and at J to 5 bases, leaving 5 bases not matched to a gene. The CDR3 extends over 13 amino acids. The germline V gene encodes CDR1 SNHLY and CDR2 FYNNEI. CDR3 DNA sequence: TGTGCCAGCAGAAACGGGGGGGTTGAGACCCAGTACTTC. Its translation is CASRNGGVETQYF.

The chain links TRBV2 to TRBJ1-2; no clear D. The CDR3 loop spans 14 amino acids. Germline V CDR1 and CDR2: SNHLY, FYNNEI. With 3 bases removed from V and 4 bases from J, the gap between germline ends came to 12 bases. The CDR3 nucleotides read TGTGCCAGCAGTGAGGAGGGTTCGGTCTATGGCTACACCTTC. Translated, it gives CASSEEGSVYGYTF.

This rearrangement joins TRBV5-4 to TRBJ2-3; a weak D match, TRBD2 (6 bases). The CDR3 covers 14 residues. CDR1 and CDR2 from the germline V gene are SGHNT and YYREEE (reference sequence). V lost 7 bases to trimming and J lost 1 base, with 13 bases between them. This chain's CDR3 is CASRGGNRTDTQYF. The CDR3 DNA reads TGTGCCAGCCGGGGCGGGAATCGCACAGATACGCAGTATTTT.

Points on this clone: The identical CDR3 is also encoded by other nucleotide sequences in the sample. CDR3 region: CASSFRNTEAFF. As DNA, the CDR3 is TGTGCCAGCAGCTTTAGGAACACTGAAGCTTTCTTT. The V call is TRBV13, the J call TRBJ1-1; D gene unclear. The CDR3 is made up of 12 amino acids. V lost 3 bases and J lost 1, with 3 bases in between. CDR1 is PRHDT and CDR2 is FYEKMQ in the germline V gene (reference sequence).

The chain has TRBV6-5 and TRBJ2-7, with 7 bases lining up with TRBD1. Per germline, CDR1 MNHEY and CDR2 SVGAGI. The CDR3 has 14 residues. Unmatched junction bases numbered 8, after V lost 7 bases and J lost 2 bases. For the CDR3, the DNA is TGTGCCAGCAAACGACAGGGTAGCGCCTACGAGCAGTACTTC. It specifies CASKRQGSAYEQYF.

J is TRBJ2-3 and V is TRBV21-1; TRBD1 was called by the table and not checked on the DNA. TRBV21-1 is classified as a pseudogene. The CDR3 runs to 19 residues. CDR3 DNA sequence: TGTGCCAGCAGCAAAAAGGGGACAGGGGGGCGCACCCCCACAGATACGCAGTATTTT. This codes for CASSKKGTGGRTPTDTQYF.

The chain is built from TRBV3-1 (or the pseudogene TRBV3-2) and TRBJ2-5; TRBD2 matches at 7 bases. The length of the CDR3 is 14 residues. Germline V gene data show CDR1 as LGHDT and CDR2 as YNNKEL (reference sequence). Trimming took 3 bases from V and 2 from J; bases not matched to a gene: 3. In nucleotides, the CDR3 is TGTGCCAGCAGCCACATAGCGGGTCAAGAGACCCAGTACTTC. It encodes CASSHIAGQETQYF.

As regards this clone: At the DNA level, this CDR3 is encoded by other sequences in the same sample as well. The chain is built from TRBV12-3 or TRBV12-4 and TRBJ1-2; no clear D gene. V was shortened by 4 bases and J by 2 bases, with 5 bases between the two germline ends. CDR3 length: 12 residues. CDR3 sequence: CASSSGNYGYTF. The CDR3 bases are TGTGCCAGCAGTTCGGGGAACTATGGCTACACCTTC.

This clone was seen just once. J is TRBJ1-2 and V is TRBV5-1; D possibly corresponds to TRBD1 (6 bases). Germline lookup yields CDR1 SGHRS and CDR2 YFSETQ. The CDR3 is made up of 13 amino acids. V shed 5 bases and J shed 2 bases, with 10 bases lying between them. CDR3 in DNA: TGCGCCAGCAGAACAGGGTCAAACTATGGCTACACCTTC. Its protein product is CASRTGSNYGYTF.

The rearrangement links TRBV7-2 to TRBJ1-2; a possible D gene is TRBD1 (6 bases). Trimming removed 4 bases from V and 4 bases from J, with 22 bases in between. Germline assignment: CDR1 SGHTA and CDR2 FQGNSA. The CDR3 is made up of 17 amino acids. In nucleotides, the CDR3 is TGTGCCAGCAGCTCAACCCTGGGGACACCCTTGGTCTATGGCTACACCTTC. This sequence encodes CASSSTLGTPLVYGYTF.

This chain connects TRBV6-4 to TRBJ1-1; 9 bases agree with TRBD1. The CDR3 spans 13 residues. With V trimmed by 4 bases and J by 4 bases, 1 base remained unmatched. Per germline, CDR1 MRHNA and CDR2 SNTAGT. CDR3 in DNA: TGTGCCAGCAGTGCGACAGGGGGCACTGAAGCTTTCTTT. Translating gives CASSATGGTEAFF.

This clone has a count of ten or more. The chain links TRBV27 to TRBJ2-1; 8 bases agree with TRBD2. The CDR3 has 17 amino acids. Germline values: CDR1 MNHEY, CDR2 SMNVEV (reference sequence). The junction had 10 bases not matched to a gene; V was cut back by 2 bases and J by 4 bases. The CDR3 loop is CASSLAIRLAGYNEQFF. In DNA, the CDR3 is TGTGCCAGCAGTTTAGCGATTAGGCTAGCGGGTTACAATGAGCAGTTCTTC.

As DNA, the CDR3 is TGTGCCAGCAGAGCGACAGGTTCTAATTCACCCCTCCACTTT. It yields the protein CASRATGSNSPLHF. V usage is TRBV28 and J usage is TRBJ1-6, with D possibly being TRBD1 (6 bases). V was pared by 6 bases and J by 6 bases, with 12 bases between. The CDR3 consists of 14 residues. Per the germline V gene, CDR1 is MDHEN and CDR2 is SYDVKM.

This clone was recorded a few times. The V call is TRBV5-8, the J call TRBJ1-2; D not resolved. Between the trimmed V and J ends, which lost 0 bases and 1 base, there was a span of 10 bases. Germline V CDR1 and CDR2: SGHTS, YDEGEE. The CDR3 is 15 amino acids. The CDR3 sequence: CASSLGRNLNYGYTF. CDR3 nucleotide sequence: TGTGCCAGCAGCTTGGGGCGGAACCTTAACTATGGCTACACCTTC.

The genes are TRBV29-1 and TRBJ1-1; D is ambiguous. The CDR3 consists of 13 residues. V was trimmed by 4 bases and J by 0 bases, leaving 9 bases between them. The germline V gene encodes CDR1 SQVTM and CDR2 ANQGSEA. CDR3 DNA: TGCAGCGTTGTATCGGGAATGAACACTGAAGCTTTCTTT. Translation: CSVVSGMNTEAFF.

The chain combines TRBV15 with TRBJ2-1, with D perhaps matching TRBD2 (6 bases). This CDR3 region has 16 residues. The V gene lost 1 base and the J gene lost 0 bases, with 10 bases spanning the gap. Germline values: CDR1 LNHNV, CDR2 YYDKDF (reference sequence). CDR3 region: CATSRGGAGSYNEQFF. CDR3 nucleotides: TGTGCCACCAGCAGAGGCGGGGCGGGCTCCTACAATGAGCAGTTCTTC.

J is TRBJ2-1 and V is TRBV5-1; TRBD2 agrees at 9 bases. The CDR3 has 14 residues. V shed 0 bases and J 13 bases; nucleotides not matched to a gene: 8. Germline assignment: CDR1 SGHRS and CDR2 YFSETQ. The CDR3 here is CASSLDAGGPYQFF. The CDR3 bases are TGCGCCAGCAGCTTGGATGCGGGAGGGCCCTATCAGTTCTTC.

The chain employs TRBV5-1 and TRBJ2-2, with D perhaps matching TRBD1 (6 bases). CDR1 and CDR2 from the germline V gene are SGHRS and YFSETQ. V lost 1 base and J lost 7, with 26 bases in between. The CDR3 totals 19 residues. The CDR3 loop is CASSLQGLEVFRKVGELFF. The CDR3 nucleotides are TGCGCCAGCAGCTTGCAGGGGTTGGAGGTCTTCAGGAAAGTCGGGGAGCTGTTTTTT.